This TCR beta chain was sequenced during a study of T cell repertoires in cytomegalovirus infection. Study-wide context: Indications came from public TCR beta signatures; they pointed to CMV infection and to a matching HLA type. Study-level results: Identification of carriers of CMV plus the relevant HLA was achieved through cumulative public TCR beta family frequency. There were HLA-C-restricted CMV-specific TCR beta clonotypes dominating the ex vivo response.

This clonotype was seen more than once but under ten times. Its specificity is not known. TCRdb redid the calling of the reads with MiXCR, one entry per CDR3 protein. In the table there are around 85,000 distinct CDR3 sequences, around half of which are singletons. The source is a human donor in good health (CMV status not recorded). Some clones in this sample may be carry-over from other donors' samples. Here the sequenced sample was CD8+ T cells from cultured PBMCs, taken from culture after CMV antigen stimulation.

The chain's CDR3 is CASSSEPSSTDTQYF. The DNA for the CDR3 is TGTGCCAGCAGCTCCGAGCCATCTAGCACAGATACGCAGTATTTT. The chain employs TRBV7-3 and TRBJ2-3, with D uncertain. The CDR3 runs 15 residues. Germline CDR1 is SGHTA and CDR2 is FQGTGA. The ends were cut back, 4 bases at V and 0 bases at J, with 11 bases in the middle.